This TCR beta chain originates from a study of cytomegalovirus exposure and HLA in healthy donors (dated by TCRdb to about 2017). A note on the overall study: An earlier analysis of roughly 570 of the donors reported 250 to 300 Gb of sequence data and 117 million unique TCR beta sequences obtained from about 200 million T cells. A later analysis re-examined previously published TCR beta repertoires from over 500 donors and added high-resolution HLA genotyping to investigate patterns of TCR occurrence. Donor age, sex, ethnicity and CMV serostatus were compiled together with the repertoire data. Approximately 310 gigabases of sequencing data and around 88 million unique TCR sequences made up an early release that covered under 750 HLA-typed donors. To decide whether each TCR beta V gene segment behaved as functional or pseudogenic, an earlier analysis of fewer than 750 of the donors relied on high-throughput TCR beta sequencing. Rather than drawing on any new phenotypic data, the later analysis identified candidate immune exposures from TCR beta sequences and the way those sequences occurred across donors. Among the roughly 400 genotyped donors, more than 70% belonged to the genetic ancestry cluster associated with self-reported Caucasian donors. In addition to the first cohort of approximately 670 subjects, a separate validation cohort of 120 different subjects was used. Typing coverage varied by locus: roughly 629-640 donors for A, B, C, DRB1 and DQB1; under 550 for DQA1; nearly 610 for DPA1; 450 to 480 for DPB1. HLA typing covered class I and class II loci at four-digit resolution. A later genetic analysis took genome-wide SNP genotypes for about 65% of the 666 donors and used that subset as a discovery cohort. Among 398 genotyped donors of the cohort, an average of around 240,000 unique TCR beta nucleotide sequences was sequenced per donor, of which about 18% were non-productive. The study aimed to test whether cataloging public T cell receptors could reveal signatures of past pathogen exposure. The study used immunosequencing to profile the T cell repertoires of around 600 subjects and linked those repertoires to cytomegalovirus serostatus. To predict cytomegalovirus infection status, the study combined high-throughput TCR immunosequencing, statistical association of individual TCRs with disease status, and machine learning. Every discovery cohort repertoire had been produced on one sequencing platform. Roughly five DR-DQ haplotypes were treated as single units for association and clustering because of strong linkage in the cohort. Findings and caveats that apply to the study as a whole: Because some donors lacked HLA typing at each locus, the association tests relied only on the typed subset. An association between a missense DCLRE1C variant and V-gene and J-gene trimming of TCR beta chains was found in a later genetic analysis and replicated in an independent cohort. It was suggested by the authors that the approach could potentially be generalized to other disease states and immunological phenotypes. A later analysis found that most CMV-associated TCR beta chains appeared HLA-restricted, with HLA associations seemingly driven largely by CMV exposure. The only immune exposure information available for the cohort was CMV serostatus. The study listed over 150 TCR beta chains as associated with cytomegalovirus. In a later analysis, HLA-associated TCR beta chains were found to be more clonally expanded and to have lower generation probabilities than equally common non-associated chains. Linkage disequilibrium might explain the correlated functional status among segregating V segments, but an unknown experimental factor could not be ruled out. In vitro tests confirmed that three of the cytomegalovirus-associated TCR beta chains recognize cytomegalovirus antigens. Presence/absence analyses assumed roughly uniform sequencing depth across donors, an assumption that may not hold. A group of highly shared sequence variants was considered likely to be a technical artifact of the sequencing pipeline. Strong co-occurrence of HLA alleles, especially DR and DQ, made assigning TCR associations to individual alleles difficult. Compared with the 666-donor mean, donors in an Asian-associated ancestry cluster had fewer N-insertions in productive TCRs, according to a later genetic analysis. Some 15 rarely observed V segments, including chromosome 9 orphons, were excluded from the earlier analysis of 550 to 700 of the donors because counts were too low. At a false discovery rate of 0.05, a later analysis linked under 20,000 TCR beta sequences to specific HLA alleles. The classifier was reported to diagnose cytomegalovirus status with high specificity and sensitivity in both the original and validation cohorts. In this cohort, only TCR beta chains were sequenced, and detectable features were limited by the absence of alpha or paired-chain data. In an earlier analysis of several hundred of the donors, most TCR beta V segments were observed in productive rearrangements about 90% or about 30% of the time, broadly matching IMGT annotations. Because the 87-base-pair reads could not distinguish some IMGT-functional V segments, including TRBV6-2 and TRBV6-3, those segments were excluded. A further reported finding was that TCR beta sequences accurately predicted the HLA-A and HLA-B alleles for most subjects in the first cohort. In a later analysis, the rate of TCR association differed among HLA loci, with DRB1 alleles having the most associated TCRs and HLA-C alleles having the fewest. A later analysis reported that several top co-occurrence clusters appeared linked to parvovirus B19, influenza, CMV and Epstein-Barr virus. Across donors, most TCR sequences were observed very rarely, whereas some public TCRs were present in many individuals.

Comment on this clone: There is no known antigen for this receptor. Nothing much larger sits one base from this clone, and base qualities are not available.

The library was made by the immunoSEQ multiplex PCR assay. The multiplex PCR relied on a mix of 60 forward primers for TCR Vbeta segments and 13 reverse primers for TCR Jbeta segments. Amplification of the CDR3 region of rearranged TCR beta genes was performed with a multiplex PCR assay on genomic DNA. The amplified TCR beta libraries were sequenced on the Illumina HiSeq System as 87-base-pair reads. In the source study's methods: A later analysis tallied 75 million to 85 million unique TCR beta chains across the 666 repertoires, and about 10 million of those chains were shared by two or more donors. To remove PCR and sequencing errors, raw reads were error-corrected and collapsed into unique sequences using a nearest-neighbor algorithm that merged closely related sequences. To assign V, D and J gene segments, CDR3 sequences were aligned to IMGT reference sequences. Each retained sequence needed at least a six-nucleotide match to both a V gene segment and a J gene segment. A rearrangement counted as productive if the CDR3 had no stop codons and remained in frame with V and J, and every other rearrangement counted as non-productive. CDR3 was defined according to IMGT convention as the region running from the second conserved V-encoded cysteine to the conserved J-encoded phenylalanine. Sequences without an unambiguous match to a single V gene segment were excluded from the earlier analysis of 500 to 700 of the donors. In an earlier analysis of several hundred of the donors, V segments were called functional above 56.7% productive rearrangements and were called segregating when the between-donor standard deviation exceeded 5%. A statistical classification framework was built for diagnosing cytomegalovirus status from the catalog of TCR beta chain sequences. In a later analysis, V and J genes were assigned by comparing TCR nucleotide sequences against IMGT/GENE-DB human TR gene sequences. In a later analysis, CDR3 sequences and most-parsimonious VDJ recombination scenarios were assigned using the TCRdist pipeline. A later analysis defined each TCR beta chain by its CDR3 amino acid sequence plus V-gene family, and excluded reads lacking a unique V-gene family. As a way to deal with suspected cross-contamination and a sequencing artifact, a later analysis dropped roughly 600 nucleotide sequences that were highly shared and had low generation probability. For each public chain, a later analysis derived a clonal expansion index from normalized ranks of inferred template counts within each repertoire. Generation probabilities in a later analysis came from a VDJ recombination model fitted to out-of-frame rearrangements, and those results were checked against IGoR. In a later analysis, hypergeometric tests were used to score TCR-TCR, TCR-HLA and TCR-CMV co-occurrence, with a repertoire-size bias correction applied to TCR pairs. False discovery rates were estimated in a later analysis by permuting HLA or CMV assignments 20 times. A later analysis grouped co-occurring TCRs with DBSCAN, adding TCRdist sequence similarity when clustering within HLA-allele-positive subsets. Co-occurrence clustering excluded repertoires with fewer than 30,000 or more than 120,000 public chains, plus five with anomalous nucleotide sharing. TCRdb obtained this table from immuneACCESS and retained in-frame rearrangements with V and J assigned. These tables miss some clones; where compared with another copy, unresolved V genes account for less than half of the shortfall, and the remainder is unexplained. The V and J calls and clone size come from that table; D and trimming were worked out from the DNA. In this sample the table shows some 150,000 clones, 77% of which occur a single time. About 1.7% of the sample belongs to the ten largest clones.

V lost 0 bases and J lost 12 bases, and the count of bases not matched to a germline gene is 4. Taken from cysteine to phenylalanine, the CDR3 has 13 residues. Here the CDR3 DNA is all that survives: 39 bases in frame from base 1. CDR1 and CDR2, per the germline V gene, are MNHEY and SVGAGI. In total, approximately 610 healthy bone marrow donors made up the cohort. All cohort members were sampled while nominally healthy, although unrecorded immune exposures were likely present. The donor tested CMV seronegative and was one of the 352 seronegative cohort members. Every donor gave a peripheral blood sample, and the peripheral blood mononuclear cells from that sample were used for TCR beta sequencing. Genomic DNA was extracted from the blood cell samples with the Qiagen DNeasy Blood Extraction Kit.

Sequenced: PBMCs. This chain joins TRBV6-5 to TRBJ2-4; 8 junctional bases match TRBD2. This clonotype was sampled from a female donor in good health and CMV-seronegative. The nucleotide sequence is TGTGCCAGCAGTTACTCCGGGGGGGCGACTCAGTACTTC. Translated, this is CASSYSGGATQYF.